This T cell receptor beta chain emerged from a study of blood T cell repertoires in COVID-19. Study summary: Samples of COVID-19 (acute and convalescent) were obtained from the United States, Italy and Spain. The analysed material was cDNA or gDNA that came from T cells, B-cell-depleted T cells, or PBMCs.

The CDR3 is made up of 14 amino acids. Per germline, CDR1 SGHNT and CDR2 YYREEE (reference sequence). V gave up 1 base and J gave up 8 bases, with 16 bases separating them. As handled by the study authors: Reference gene primers were amplified, and this amplification served to estimate nucleated cell counts. Some clones are missing from TCRdb's copy, which holds only in-frame ones; the method was immunoSEQ multiplex PCR. V, J and clone size reflect that table, while D and trimming were determined from the DNA. Among over 130,000 clones listed, over 80% were seen once. Sequenced input: peripheral blood. This receptor was taken from a man in his fifties or sixties with active or convalescent COVID-19. The V call is TRBV5-4, the J call TRBJ2-7; weak D call: TRBD2 (6 bases). The CDR3 sequence: CASSLRGNLRQQYF. DNA of the CDR3: TGTGCCAGCAGCTTGCGGGGGAACCTACGACAGCAGTACTTC.